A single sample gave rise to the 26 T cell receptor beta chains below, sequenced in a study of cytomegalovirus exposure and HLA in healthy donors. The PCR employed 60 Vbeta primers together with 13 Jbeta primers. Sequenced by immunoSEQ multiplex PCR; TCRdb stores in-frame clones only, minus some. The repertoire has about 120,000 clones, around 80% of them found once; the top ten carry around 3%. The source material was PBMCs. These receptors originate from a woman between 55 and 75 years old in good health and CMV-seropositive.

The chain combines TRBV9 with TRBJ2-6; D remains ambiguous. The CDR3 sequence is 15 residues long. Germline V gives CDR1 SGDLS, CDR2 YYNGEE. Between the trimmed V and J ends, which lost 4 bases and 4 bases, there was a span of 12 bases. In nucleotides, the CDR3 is TGTGCCAGCAGCCTATTTGAGAACGGGGCCAACGTCCTGACTTTC. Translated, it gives CASSLFENGANVLTF. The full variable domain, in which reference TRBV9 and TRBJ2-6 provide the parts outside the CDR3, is DSGVTQTPKHLITATGQRVTLRCSPRSGDLSVYWYQQSLDQGLQFLIQYYNGEERAKGNILERFSAQQFPDLHSELNLSSLELGDSALYFCASSLFENGANVLTFGAGSRLTVL.

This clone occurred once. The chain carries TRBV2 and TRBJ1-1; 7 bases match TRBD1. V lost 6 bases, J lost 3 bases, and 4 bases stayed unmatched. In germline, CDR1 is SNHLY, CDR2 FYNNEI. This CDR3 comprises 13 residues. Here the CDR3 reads CASSIGGYTEAFF. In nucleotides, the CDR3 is TGTGCCAGCAGCATAGGGGGCTACACTGAAGCTTTCTTT.

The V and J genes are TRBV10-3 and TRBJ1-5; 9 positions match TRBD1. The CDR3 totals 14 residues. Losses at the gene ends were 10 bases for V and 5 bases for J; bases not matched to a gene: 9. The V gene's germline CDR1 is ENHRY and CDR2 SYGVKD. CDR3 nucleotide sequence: TGTGCCACCCACTCCGGGACAGGGCATCAGCCCCAGCATTTT. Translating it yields CATHSGTGHQPQHF.

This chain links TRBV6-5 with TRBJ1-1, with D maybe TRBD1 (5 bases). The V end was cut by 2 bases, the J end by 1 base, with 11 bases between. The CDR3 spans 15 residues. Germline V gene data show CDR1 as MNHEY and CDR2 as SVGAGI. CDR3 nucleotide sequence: TGTGCCAGCAGTTACAGGTCCAGGGAGAACACTGAAGCTTTCTTT. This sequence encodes CASSYRSRENTEAFF.

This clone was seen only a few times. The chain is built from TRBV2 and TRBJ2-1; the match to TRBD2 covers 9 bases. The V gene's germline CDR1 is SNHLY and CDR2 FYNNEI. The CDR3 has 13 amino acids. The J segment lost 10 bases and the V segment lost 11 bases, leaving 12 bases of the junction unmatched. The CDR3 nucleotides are TGTGCCGGGGGAAGAGAGCGGGAGGCCGAGCAGTTCTTC. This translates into CAGGREREAEQFF.

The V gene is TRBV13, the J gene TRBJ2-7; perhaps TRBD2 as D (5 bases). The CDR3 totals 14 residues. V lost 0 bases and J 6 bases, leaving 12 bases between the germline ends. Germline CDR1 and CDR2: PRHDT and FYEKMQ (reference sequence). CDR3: CASSLGWSSVEQYF. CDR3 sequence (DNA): TGTGCCAGCAGCTTAGGATGGAGTAGCGTCGAGCAGTACTTC.

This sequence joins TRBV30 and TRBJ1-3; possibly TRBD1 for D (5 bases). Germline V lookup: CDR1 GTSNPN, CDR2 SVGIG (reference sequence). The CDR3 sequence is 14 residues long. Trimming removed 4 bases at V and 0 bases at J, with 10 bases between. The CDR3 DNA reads TGTGCCTGGAACCAGGGACTCTCTGGAAACACCATATATTTT. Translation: CAWNQGLSGNTIYF. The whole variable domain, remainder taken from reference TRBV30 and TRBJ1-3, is SQTIHQWPATLVQPVGSPLSLECTVEGTSNPNLYWYRQAAGRGLQLLFYSVGIGQISSEVPQNLSASRPQDRQFILSSKKLLLSDSGFYLCAWNQGLSGNTIYFGEGSWLTVV.

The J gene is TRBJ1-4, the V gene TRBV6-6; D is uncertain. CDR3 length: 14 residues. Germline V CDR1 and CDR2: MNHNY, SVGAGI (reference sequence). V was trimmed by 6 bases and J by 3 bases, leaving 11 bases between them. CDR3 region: CASSILGSNEKLFF. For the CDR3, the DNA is TGTGCCAGCAGCATATTGGGCTCTAATGAAAAACTGTTTTTT.

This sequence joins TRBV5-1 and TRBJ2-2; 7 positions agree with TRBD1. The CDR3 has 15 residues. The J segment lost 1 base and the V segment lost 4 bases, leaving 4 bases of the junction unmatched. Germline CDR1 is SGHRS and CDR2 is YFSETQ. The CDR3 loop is CASSPRTGNTGELFF. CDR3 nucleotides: TGCGCCAGCAGCCCTAGGACAGGGAACACCGGGGAGCTGTTTTTT.

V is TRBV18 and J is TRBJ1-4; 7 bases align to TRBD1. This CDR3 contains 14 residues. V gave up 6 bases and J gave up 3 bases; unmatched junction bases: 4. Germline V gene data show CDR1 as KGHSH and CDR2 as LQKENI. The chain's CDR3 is CASSFGTANEKLFF. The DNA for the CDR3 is TGTGCCAGCTCGTTCGGGACAGCTAATGAAAAACTGTTTTTT. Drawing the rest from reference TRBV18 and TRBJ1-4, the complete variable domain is NAGVMQNPRHLVRRRGQEARLRCSPMKGHSHVYWYRQLPEEGLKFMVYLQKENIIDESGMPKERFSAEFPKEGPSILRIQQVVRGDSAAYFCASSFGTANEKLFFGSGTQLSVL.

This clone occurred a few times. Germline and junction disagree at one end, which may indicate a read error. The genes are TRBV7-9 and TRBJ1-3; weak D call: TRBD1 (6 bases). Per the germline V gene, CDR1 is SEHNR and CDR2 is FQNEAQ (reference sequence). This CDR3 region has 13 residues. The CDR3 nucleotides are TGTGCCAGCAGCTCTGGGACACGACGAGGATTGGATTTT. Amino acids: CASSSGTRRGLDF.

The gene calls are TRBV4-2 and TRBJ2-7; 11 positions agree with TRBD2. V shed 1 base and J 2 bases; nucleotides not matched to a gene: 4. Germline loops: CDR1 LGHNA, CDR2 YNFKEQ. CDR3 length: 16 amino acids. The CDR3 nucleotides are TGTGCCAGCAGCCAAGCCGGGACTAGCGGAACCTACGAGCAGTACTTC. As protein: CASSQAGTSGTYEQYF.

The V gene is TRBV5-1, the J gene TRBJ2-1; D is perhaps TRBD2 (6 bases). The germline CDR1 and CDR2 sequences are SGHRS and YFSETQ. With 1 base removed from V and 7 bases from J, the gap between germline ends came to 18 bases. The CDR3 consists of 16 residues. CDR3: CASSLRSSGASNEQFF. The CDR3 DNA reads TGCGCCAGCAGCTTGAGGTCTTCGGGAGCGAGTAATGAGCAGTTCTTC.

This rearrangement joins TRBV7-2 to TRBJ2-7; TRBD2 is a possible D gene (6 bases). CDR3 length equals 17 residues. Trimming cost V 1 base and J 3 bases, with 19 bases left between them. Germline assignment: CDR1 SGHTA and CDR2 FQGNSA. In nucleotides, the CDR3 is TGTGCCAGCAGCTTAGGAGTAGCGGAGGAGGGGCTCTACGAGCAGTACTTC. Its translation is CASSLGVAEEGLYEQYF.

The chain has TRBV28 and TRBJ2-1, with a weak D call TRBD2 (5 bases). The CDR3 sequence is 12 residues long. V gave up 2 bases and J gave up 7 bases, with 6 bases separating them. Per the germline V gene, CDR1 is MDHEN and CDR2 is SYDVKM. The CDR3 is CASSLRGNEQFF. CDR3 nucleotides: TGTGCCAGCAGTTTACGGGGTAATGAGCAGTTCTTC.

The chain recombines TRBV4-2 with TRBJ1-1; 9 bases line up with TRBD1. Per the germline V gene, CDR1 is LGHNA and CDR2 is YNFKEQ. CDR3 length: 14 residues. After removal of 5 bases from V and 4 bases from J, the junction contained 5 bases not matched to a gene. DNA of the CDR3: TGTGCCAGCAGCAGGGACAGGGCTACCACTGAAGCTTTCTTT. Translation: CASSRDRATTEAFF.

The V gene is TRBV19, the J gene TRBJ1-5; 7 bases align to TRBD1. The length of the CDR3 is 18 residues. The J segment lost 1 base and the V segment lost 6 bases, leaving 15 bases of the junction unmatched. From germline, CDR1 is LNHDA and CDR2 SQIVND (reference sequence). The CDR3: CASRPGTAFRRSNQPQHF. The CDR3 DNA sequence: TGTGCCAGTAGGCCGGGGACAGCTTTTCGTAGGAGCAATCAGCCCCAGCATTTT.

In nucleotides, the CDR3 is TGTGCCAGCAGTCCACGACCCGGCAGGGACTTCGGTAGCACTGAAGCTTTCTTT. Its protein is CASSPRPGRDFGSTEAFF. The chain joins TRBV28 to TRBJ1-1; maybe TRBD1 (5 bases). Trimming stripped 5 bases from V and 4 bases from J, with 26 bases between. This CDR3 is built from 18 residues. Germline CDR1 is MDHEN and CDR2 is SYDVKM.

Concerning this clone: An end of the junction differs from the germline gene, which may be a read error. CDR3 loop: CASSLNIWKGQGLHEQYF. The CDR3 nucleotides are TGTGCTAGCAGCTTAAATATCTGGAAGGGACAGGGGCTCCACGAGCAGTACTTC. The J gene is TRBJ2-7, the V gene TRBV7-7; 10 bases are shared with TRBD1. Germline-derived CDR1 and CDR2 are SSHAT and FNYEAQ (reference sequence). The CDR3 totals 18 residues. The complete variable domain, with remaining parts taken from reference TRBV7-7 and TRBJ2-7, reads GAGVSQSPRYKVTKRGQDVTLRCDPISSHATLYWYQQALGQGPEFLTYFNYEAQPDKSGLPSDRFSAERPEGSISTLTIQRTEQRDSAMYRCASSLNIWKGQGLHEQYFGPGTRLTVT.

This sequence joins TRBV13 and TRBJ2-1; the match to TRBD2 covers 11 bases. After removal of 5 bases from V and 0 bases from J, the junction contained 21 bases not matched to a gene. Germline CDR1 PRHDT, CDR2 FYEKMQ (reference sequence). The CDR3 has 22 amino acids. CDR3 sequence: CASSPMGLLAGELGDSYNEQFF. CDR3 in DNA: TGTGCCAGCAGCCCGATGGGCCTACTAGCGGGAGAGTTAGGGGACTCCTACAATGAGCAGTTCTTC.

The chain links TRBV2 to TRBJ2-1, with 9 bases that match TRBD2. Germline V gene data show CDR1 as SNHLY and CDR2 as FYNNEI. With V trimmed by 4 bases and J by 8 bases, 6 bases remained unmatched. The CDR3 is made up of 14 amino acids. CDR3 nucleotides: TGTGCCAGCAGTGCGGGTAGCGGGAGTGATGAGCAGTTCTTC. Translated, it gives CASSAGSGSDEQFF. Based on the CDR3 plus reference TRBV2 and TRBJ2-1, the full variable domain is EPEVTQTPSHQVTQMGQEVILRCVPISNHLYFYWYRQILGQKVEFLVSFYNNEISEKSEIFDDQFSVERPDGSNFTLKIRSTKLEDSAMYFCASSAGSGSDEQFFGPGTRLTVL.

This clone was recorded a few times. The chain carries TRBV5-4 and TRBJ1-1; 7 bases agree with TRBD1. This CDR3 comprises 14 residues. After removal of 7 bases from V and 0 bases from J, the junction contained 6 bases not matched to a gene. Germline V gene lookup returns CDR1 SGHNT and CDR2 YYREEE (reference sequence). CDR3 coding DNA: TGTGCCAGCGCTAGGGACAGCATGAACACTGAAGCTTTCTTT. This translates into CASARDSMNTEAFF. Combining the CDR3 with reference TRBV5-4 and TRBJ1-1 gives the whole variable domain ETGVTQSPTHLIKTRGQQVTLRCSSQSGHNTVSWYQQALGQGPQFIFQYYREEENGRGNFPPRFSGLQFPNYSSELNVNALELDDSALYLCASARDSMNTEAFFGQGTRLTVV.

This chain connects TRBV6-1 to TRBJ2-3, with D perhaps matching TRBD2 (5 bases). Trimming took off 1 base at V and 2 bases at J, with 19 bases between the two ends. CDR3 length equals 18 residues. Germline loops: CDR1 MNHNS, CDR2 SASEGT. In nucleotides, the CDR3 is TGTGCCAGCAGTGAAGTCATGGGGAATAGAGGGTTCACAGATACGCAGTATTTT. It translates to CASSEVMGNRGFTDTQYF.

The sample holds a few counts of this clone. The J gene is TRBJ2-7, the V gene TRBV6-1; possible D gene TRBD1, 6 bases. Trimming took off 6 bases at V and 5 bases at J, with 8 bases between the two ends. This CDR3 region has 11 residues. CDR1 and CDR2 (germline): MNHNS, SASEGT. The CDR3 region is CASRHRDEQYF. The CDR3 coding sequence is TGTGCCAGCAGGCACAGGGACGAGCAGTACTTC.

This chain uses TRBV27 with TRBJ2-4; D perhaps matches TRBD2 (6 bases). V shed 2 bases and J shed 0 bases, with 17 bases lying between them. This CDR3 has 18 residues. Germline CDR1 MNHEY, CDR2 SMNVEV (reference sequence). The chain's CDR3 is CASSLAWRENLAKNIQYF. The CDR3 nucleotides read TGTGCCAGCAGTTTAGCGTGGCGGGAAAACCTAGCCAAAAACATTCAGTACTTC.

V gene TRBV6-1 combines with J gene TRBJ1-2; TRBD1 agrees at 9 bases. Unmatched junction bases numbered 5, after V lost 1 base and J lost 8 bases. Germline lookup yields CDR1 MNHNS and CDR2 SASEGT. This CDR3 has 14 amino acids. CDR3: CASSEGDRVRGYTF. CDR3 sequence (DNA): TGTGCCAGCAGTGAAGGGGACAGGGTCCGGGGCTACACCTTC.